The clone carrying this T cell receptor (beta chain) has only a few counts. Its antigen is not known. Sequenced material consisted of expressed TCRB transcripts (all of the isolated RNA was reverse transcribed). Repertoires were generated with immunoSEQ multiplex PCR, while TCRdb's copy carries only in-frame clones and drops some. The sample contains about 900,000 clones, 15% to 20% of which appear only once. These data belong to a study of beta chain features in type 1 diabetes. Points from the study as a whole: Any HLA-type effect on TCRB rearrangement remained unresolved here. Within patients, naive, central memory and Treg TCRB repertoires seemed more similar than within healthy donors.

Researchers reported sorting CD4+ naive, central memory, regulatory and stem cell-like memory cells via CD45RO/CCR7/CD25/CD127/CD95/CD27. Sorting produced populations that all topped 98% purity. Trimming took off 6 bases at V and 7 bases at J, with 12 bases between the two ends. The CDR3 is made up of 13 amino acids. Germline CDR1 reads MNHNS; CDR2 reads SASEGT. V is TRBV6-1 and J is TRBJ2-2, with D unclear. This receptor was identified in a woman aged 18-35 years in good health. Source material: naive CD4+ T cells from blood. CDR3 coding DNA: TGTGCCAGCAGATCAGGTTTGAACGGGGAGCTGTTTTTT. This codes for CASRSGLNGELFF.